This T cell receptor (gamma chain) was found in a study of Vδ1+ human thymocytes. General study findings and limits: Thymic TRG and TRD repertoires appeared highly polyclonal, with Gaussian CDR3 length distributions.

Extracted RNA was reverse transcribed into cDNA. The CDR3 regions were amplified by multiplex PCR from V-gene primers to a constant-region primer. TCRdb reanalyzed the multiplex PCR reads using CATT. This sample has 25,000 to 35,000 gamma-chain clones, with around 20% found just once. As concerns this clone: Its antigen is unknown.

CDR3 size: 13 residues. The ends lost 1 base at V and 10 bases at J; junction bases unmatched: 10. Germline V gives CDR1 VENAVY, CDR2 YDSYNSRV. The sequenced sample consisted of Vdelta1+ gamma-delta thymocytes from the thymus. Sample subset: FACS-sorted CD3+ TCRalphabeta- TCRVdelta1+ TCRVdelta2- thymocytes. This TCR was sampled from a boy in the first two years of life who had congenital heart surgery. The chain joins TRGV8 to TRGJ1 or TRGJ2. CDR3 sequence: CATWDRRVWKKLF. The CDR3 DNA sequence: TGTGCCACCTGGGATAGAAGGGTTTGGAAGAAACTCTTT.